This TCR beta chain is from a study of cytomegalovirus exposure and HLA in healthy donors. General study findings and limits: Subsequent analysis found a tendency for first-cohort TCR clusters to co-occur within the 90 to 150 validation repertoires.

The ends lost 4 bases at V and 10 bases at J; junction bases unmatched: 8. This CDR3 is built from 14 residues. The germline CDR1 and CDR2 sequences are SGDLS and YYNGEE. Measured with immunoSEQ multiplex PCR; TCRdb has only the in-frame clones, and not every one. The table has about 110,000 clones, 95% seen once; the top ten hold roughly 0.67%. Comments on this clone: What it binds is unknown.

The sequence was obtained from a woman aged 18-30 years in good health and CMV-seronegative. Sequencing used PBMCs. The chain couples TRBV9 to TRBJ1-6, with TRBD1 matching over 7 bases. The CDR3 DNA reads TGTGCCAGCAGCCCCGACAGGGTCGGGTCACCCCTCCACTTT. Translated: CASSPDRVGSPLHF.